These T cell receptor beta chains were read from a single sample in a study of T cells in Graves' hyperthyroidism and ophthalmopathy. TCRdb reprocessed the multiplex PCR reads via MiXCR and lists one record per CDR3 protein. The table lists over 700,000 distinct CDR3 sequences, roughly 40% of them singletons, with 8% to 9% in the top ten. The sample consisted of blood. These receptors all come from a man aged 18 to 29 with Graves' hyperthyroidism. Each CDR3 is given with its conserved first and last residue. A D gene is named only where the DNA matches it firmly. Clone size is shown for a subset of rows, as once, few, many or a class of expanded clone.

j_gene,v_gene,abundance,d_gene,CDR3nt,CDR3aa
TRBJ1-6,TRBV7-9,few,.,TGTGCCAGCAGCTTGGCCAGAGAGAATTCACCCCTCCACTTT,CASSLARENSPLHF
TRBJ1-5,TRBV12-3/TRBV12-4,few,.,TGTGCCAGCAGTGAAACAATAAGCAGCAATCAGCCCCAGCATTTT,CASSETISSNQPQHF
TRBJ1-1,TRBV7-9,.,.,TGTTCCAGCAGCCCTCCGGGCAACACTGAAGCTTTCTTT,CSSSPPGNTEAFF
TRBJ1-3,TRBV25-1,many,.,TGTGCCAGCAGGGACGCGGGCCCTCTTAGTGGAAACACCATATATTTT,CASRDAGPLSGNTIYF
TRBJ2-7,TRBV9,few,.,TGTGCCAGCAGCGTAGGACCGGCCTCTTACTACGAGCAGTACTTC,CASSVGPASYYEQYF
TRBJ1-3,TRBV19,many,TRBD1,TGTGCCACCGCAGGGACAGTCTCTGGAAACACCATATATTTT,CATAGTVSGNTIYF
TRBJ1-5,TRBV2,.,TRBD1,TGTGCCAGCAGTTTTATAGGACAGGGGTTGAACCAGCCCCAGCATTTT,CASSFIGQGLNQPQHF
TRBJ1-1,TRBV20-1,few,.,TGCAGTGCTAGAGATTCGGGAGTTAACACTGAAGCTTTCTTT,CSARDSGVNTEAFF
TRBJ2-7,TRBV10-3,many,.,TGTGCCATCAGTGAGTCGCCAGGCCTCTACGAGCAGTACTTC,CAISESPGLYEQYF
TRBJ1-2,TRBV29-1,.,TRBD1,TGCAGCGTGGGACAGGGGATTAACTATGGCTACACCTTC,CSVGQGINYGYTF
TRBJ2-2,TRBV24-1,.,.,TGTGCCACCAGTGATTTAGGGACCGCCGGAGGGACCGGGGAGCTGTTTTTT,CATSDLGTAGGTGELFF
TRBJ2-7,TRBV11-2,few,TRBD1,TGTGCCAGCAGCTTACCCGGACAGGAAGAGTACTTC,CASSLPGQEEYF
TRBJ1-2,TRBV11-3,few,TRBD1,TGTGCCAGCAGCCTAACAGGGGGCGCGAACTATGGCTACACCTTC,CASSLTGGANYGYTF
TRBJ1-2,TRBV29-1,.,TRBD1,TGCAGCGTTGTTTTGGGACAGTCCTATGGCTACACCTTC,CSVVLGQSYGYTF
TRBJ2-7,TRBV10-2,.,.,TGCGCCAGCACCCTGGGGTGGGGTGCCTACGAGCAGTACTTC,CASTLGWGAYEQYF
TRBJ2-2,TRBV9,.,.,TGTGCCAGCTCAGTCTACAGTGGCGGGGAGCTGTTTTTT,CASSVYSGGELFF
TRBJ2-7,TRBV20-1,many,.,TGCAGTGCTAGGCCACAGAGCTCCTACGAGCAGTACTTC,CSARPQSSYEQYF
TRBJ1-5,TRBV29-1,.,.,TGCAGTTTAGGGGGGGCAGGTAATCAGCCCCAGCATTTT,CSLGGAGNQPQHF
TRBJ1-5,TRBV7-2,many,.,TGTGCCAGCAGCTTTGGGGGAGCTCAGCCCCAGCATTTT,CASSFGGAQPQHF
TRBJ2-5,TRBV11-2,.,.,TGTGCCAGCAGCTTAGGGGGAGAGGGGTTGGAGACCCAGTACTTC,CASSLGGEGLETQYF
TRBJ2-7,TRBV3-1,.,.,TGTGCCAGCAGCCAAGTACCCTACCGGGCCCTCTACGAGCAGTACTTC,CASSQVPYRALYEQYF
TRBJ2-2,TRBV20-1,few,TRBD1,TGCAGTGCGGGACCGGACAGGGGGACCGGGGAGCTGTTTTTT,CSAGPDRGTGELFF
TRBJ2-7,TRBV7-6,.,TRBD2,TGTGCCAGCAGCTTAGAGCGGGGACGGAACTACGAGCAGTACTTC,CASSLERGRNYEQYF
TRBJ2-7,TRBV20-1,many,.,TGCAGTGTCTCGAGGGGGAGCTACGAGCAGTACTTC,CSVSRGSYEQYF
TRBJ1-1,TRBV20-1,.,.,TGCAGTGCTAGAGATTCGGCACGGACGAACACTGAAGCTTTCTTT,CSARDSARTNTEAFF
TRBJ2-7,TRBV19,.,.,TGTGCCAGTAGTACCTTAGCGGCCTACGAGCAGTACTTC,CASSTLAAYEQYF
TRBJ1-2,TRBV10-3,.,.,TGTGCCATCAGTGAGGGACTCCCGTACGGCTACACCTTC,CAISEGLPYGYTF
TRBJ1-6,TRBV4-3,many,.,TGCGCCAGCAGCCAAGGAGGAAGCTCCTATAATTCACCCCTCCACTTT,CASSQGGSSYNSPLHF